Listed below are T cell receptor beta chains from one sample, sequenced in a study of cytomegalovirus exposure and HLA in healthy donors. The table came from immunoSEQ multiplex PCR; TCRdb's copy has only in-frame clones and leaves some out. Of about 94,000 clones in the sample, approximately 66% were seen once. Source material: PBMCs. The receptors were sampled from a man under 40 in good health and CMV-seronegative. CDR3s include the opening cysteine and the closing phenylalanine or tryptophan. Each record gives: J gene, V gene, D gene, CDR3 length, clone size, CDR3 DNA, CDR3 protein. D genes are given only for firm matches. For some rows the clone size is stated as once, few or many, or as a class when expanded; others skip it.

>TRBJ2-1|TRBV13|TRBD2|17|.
TGTGCCAGCAGCTTGAGACTAGCGGGAGGTGGGTACAATGAGCAGTTCTTC
CASSLRLAGGGYNEQFF
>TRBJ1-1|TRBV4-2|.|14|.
TGTGCCAGCAGCCTATCATACAGCGGGGAAGGGGCTTTCTTT
CASSLSYSGEGAFF
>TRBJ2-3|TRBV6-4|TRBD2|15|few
TGTGCCAGCAGCGACGGGGAGGGTGCGACAGATACGCAGTATTTT
CASSDGEGATDTQYF
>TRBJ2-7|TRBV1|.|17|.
TGCACCAGCAGCCAAGAATATGTGTGGAGGGCCTTCTACGAGCAGTACTTC
CTSSQEYVWRAFYEQYF
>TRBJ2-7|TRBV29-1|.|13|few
TGCAGCGTTGGTGGGCGGGACGCCTACGAGCAGTACTTC
CSVGGRDAYEQYF
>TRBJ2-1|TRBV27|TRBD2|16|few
TGTGCCAGCAGTAAAATAGCGGGAGGTTTCTACAATGAGCAGTTCTTC
CASSKIAGGFYNEQFF
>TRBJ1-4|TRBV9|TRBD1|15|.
TGTGCCAGCAGCGGACCGACAGGGTCCTCAGAAAAACTGTTTTTT
CASSGPTGSSEKLFF
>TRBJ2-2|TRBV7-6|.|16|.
TGTGCCAGCAGCTTCGGACTGGGGGGGGCTACCGGGGAGCTGTTTTTT
CASSFGLGGATGELFF
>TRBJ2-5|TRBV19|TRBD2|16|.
TGTGCCAGTAGTCTGGGTAGCGGGGGGGCCATGGAGACCCAGTACTTC
CASSLGSGGAMETQYF
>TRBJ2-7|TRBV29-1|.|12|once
TGCAGCGTTGAGGCTCAGGGCTACGAGCAGTACTTC
CSVEAQGYEQYF
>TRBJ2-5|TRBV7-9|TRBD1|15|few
TGTGCCAGCAGCGAAGGGACAGGGGGGGAGAAGACCCAGTACTTC
CASSEGTGGEKTQYF
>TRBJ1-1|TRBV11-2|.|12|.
TGTGCCAGCAGCTTGACCCAGGGTAGAACTTTCTTT
CASSLTQGRTFF
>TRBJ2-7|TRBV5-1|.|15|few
TGCGCCAGCAGCGTTTCAACCGGAGTTCAGTACGAGCAGTACTTC
CASSVSTGVQYEQYF
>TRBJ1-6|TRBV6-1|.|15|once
TGTGCCAGCAGTGAAGCATGGGGCAGTGATTCACCCCTCCACTTT
CASSEAWGSDSPLHF
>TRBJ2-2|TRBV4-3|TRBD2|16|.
TGCGCCAGCAGCCTCCAGCGGGGGGGGTACACCGGGGAGCTGTTTTTT
CASSLQRGGYTGELFF
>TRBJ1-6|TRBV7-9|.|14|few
TGTGCCAGCAGCTTAGACCCGGAGGGCTCACCCCTCCACTTT
CASSLDPEGSPLHF
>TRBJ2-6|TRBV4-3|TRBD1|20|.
TGCGCCAGCAGCCATCTCAGGTCGGCCGGGACAGTCTCTGGGGCCAACGTCCTGACTTTC
CASSHLRSAGTVSGANVLTF
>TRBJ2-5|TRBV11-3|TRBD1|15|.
TGTGCCAGCAGCCCCCGGACAGGGCCCGGGGAGACCCAGTACTTC
CASSPRTGPGETQYF
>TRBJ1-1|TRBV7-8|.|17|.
TGTGCCAGCAGCGCCGGGGTAACTCCCTCCCTGAACACTGAAGCTTTCTTT
CASSAGVTPSLNTEAFF
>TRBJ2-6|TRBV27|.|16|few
TGTGCCAGCAGTCCCACTAGGTTCTCTGGGGCCAACGTCCTGACTTTC
CASSPTRFSGANVLTF
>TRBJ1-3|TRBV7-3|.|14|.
TGTGCCAGCAGCTTAAAGCCAGGAGGAAACACCATATATTTT
CASSLKPGGNTIYF
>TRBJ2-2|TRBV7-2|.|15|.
TGTGCCAGCAGCCCCCGACAGCCCAACACCGGGGAGCTGTTTTTT
CASSPRQPNTGELFF
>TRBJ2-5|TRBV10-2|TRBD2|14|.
TGCGCCACGGGGGAGGGACTAGCGGGAGGAGAGCAGTACTTC
CATGEGLAGGEQYF
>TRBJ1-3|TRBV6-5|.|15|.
TGTGCCAGCAGAGGGGTTCCCAGCTCTGGAAACACCATATATTTT
CASRGVPSSGNTIYF
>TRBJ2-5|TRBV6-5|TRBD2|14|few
TGTGCCAGCAGGGTTAGCGGGAGCGGAGAGACCCAGTACTTC
CASRVSGSGETQYF
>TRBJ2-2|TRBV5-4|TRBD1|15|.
TGTGCCAGCAGCCTTAGGACAGGGGAAACCGGGGAGCTGTTTTTT
CASSLRTGETGELFF
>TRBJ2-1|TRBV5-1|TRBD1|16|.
TGCGCCAGCAGCGTTTCCGGGACAGGGAATCACAATGAGCAGTTCTTC
CASSVSGTGNHNEQFF
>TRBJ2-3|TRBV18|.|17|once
TGTGCCAGCCCACCGGGGACCCCCGGGACTTACACAGATACGCAGTATTTT
CASPPGTPGTYTDTQYF
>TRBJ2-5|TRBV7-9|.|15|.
TGTGCCAGCAGCTTGAGGCTAGTCGAGGAAGAGACCCAGTACTTC
CASSLRLVEEETQYF
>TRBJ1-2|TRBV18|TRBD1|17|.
TGTGCCAGCTCACCCGGCGGGACAGTAAATCCCAACTATGGCTACACCTTC
CASSPGGTVNPNYGYTF
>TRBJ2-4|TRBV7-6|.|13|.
TGTGCCAGCAGCTTCCCGGCCGAGGACATTCAGTACTTC
CASSFPAEDIQYF
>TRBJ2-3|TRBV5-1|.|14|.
TGCGCCAGCAGCTTGGGGAGGCCCATTGATACGCAGTATTTT
CASSLGRPIDTQYF
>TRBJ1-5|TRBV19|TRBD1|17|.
TGTGCCAGTAGTATTTCCTCGGGACAGGACAACAATCAGCCCCAGCATTTT
CASSISSGQDNNQPQHF
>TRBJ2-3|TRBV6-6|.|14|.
TGTGCCAGCAGTTACGTGTCTAGCACAGATACGCAGTATTTT
CASSYVSSTDTQYF
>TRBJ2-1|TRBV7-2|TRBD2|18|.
TGTGCCAGCAGCAATGACCTGGGACTAGCGGTTGATTACAATGAGCAGTTCTTC
CASSNDLGLAVDYNEQFF
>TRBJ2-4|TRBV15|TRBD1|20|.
TGTGCCACCAGCAGAGAACCGGGACAGGGAATGTCATGGGCCAAAAACATTCAGTACTTC
CATSREPGQGMSWAKNIQYF
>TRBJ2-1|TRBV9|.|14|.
TGTGCCAGCAGCGCTCCCCTAGCCATCCGTGAGCAGTTCTTC
CASSAPLAIREQFF
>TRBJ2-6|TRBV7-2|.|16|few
TGTGCCAGCAGCTTAGGTGGAGGCTCTGGGGCCAACGTCCTGACTTTC
CASSLGGGSGANVLTF
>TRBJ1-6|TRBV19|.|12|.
TGTGCCAGTAGCGGCTATAATTCACCCCTCCACTTT
CASSGYNSPLHF
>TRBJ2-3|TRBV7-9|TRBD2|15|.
TGTGCCAGCAGCTTAGCGCGGGGGTTCACAGATACGCAGTATTTT
CASSLARGFTDTQYF
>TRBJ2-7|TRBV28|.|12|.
TGTGCCAGCAGCTACCGCAATCGGGAGCAGTACTTC
CASSYRNREQYF
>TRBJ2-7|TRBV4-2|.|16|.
TGTGCCAGCAGCCAAGGGGGGCAGAATCTACACTACGAGCAGTACTTC
CASSQGGQNLHYEQYF